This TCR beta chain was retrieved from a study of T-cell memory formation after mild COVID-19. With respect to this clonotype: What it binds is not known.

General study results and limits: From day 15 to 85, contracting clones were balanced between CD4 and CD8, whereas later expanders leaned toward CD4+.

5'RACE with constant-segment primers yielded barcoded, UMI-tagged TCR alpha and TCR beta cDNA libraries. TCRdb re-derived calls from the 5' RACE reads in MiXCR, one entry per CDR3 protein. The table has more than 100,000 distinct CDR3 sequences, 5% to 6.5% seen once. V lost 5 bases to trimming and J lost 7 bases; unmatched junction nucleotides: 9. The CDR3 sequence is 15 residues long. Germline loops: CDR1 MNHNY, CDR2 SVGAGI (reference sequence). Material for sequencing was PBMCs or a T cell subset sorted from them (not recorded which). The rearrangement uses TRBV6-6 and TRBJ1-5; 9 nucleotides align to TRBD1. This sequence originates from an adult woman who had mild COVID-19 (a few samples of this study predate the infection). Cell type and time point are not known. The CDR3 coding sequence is TGTGCCAGCAGTCAGGGGACAGGGAGGAGCCAGCCCCAGCATTTT. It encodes CASSQGTGRSQPQHF.